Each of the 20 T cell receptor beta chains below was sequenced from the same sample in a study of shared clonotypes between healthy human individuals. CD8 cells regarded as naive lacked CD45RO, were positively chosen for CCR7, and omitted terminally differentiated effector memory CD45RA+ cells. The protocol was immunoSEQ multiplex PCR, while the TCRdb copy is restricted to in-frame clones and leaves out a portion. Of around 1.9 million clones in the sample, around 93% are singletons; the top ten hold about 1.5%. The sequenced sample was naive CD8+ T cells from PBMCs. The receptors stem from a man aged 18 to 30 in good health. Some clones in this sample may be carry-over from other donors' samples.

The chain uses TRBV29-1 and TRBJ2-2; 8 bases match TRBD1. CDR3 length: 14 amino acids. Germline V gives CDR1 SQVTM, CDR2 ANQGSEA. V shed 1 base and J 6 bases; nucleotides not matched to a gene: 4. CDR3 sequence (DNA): TGCAGCGTTGAAGGCAGGGGGCGATCCGGGGAGCTGTTTTTT. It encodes CSVEGRGRSGELFF.

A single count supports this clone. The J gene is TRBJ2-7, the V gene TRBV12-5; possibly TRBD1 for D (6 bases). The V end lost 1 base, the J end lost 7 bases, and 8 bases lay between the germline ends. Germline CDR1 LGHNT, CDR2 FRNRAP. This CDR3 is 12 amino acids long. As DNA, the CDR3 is TGTGCTAGTGGTTTGGCTGACAGGGAGCAGTACTTC. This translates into CASGLADREQYF.

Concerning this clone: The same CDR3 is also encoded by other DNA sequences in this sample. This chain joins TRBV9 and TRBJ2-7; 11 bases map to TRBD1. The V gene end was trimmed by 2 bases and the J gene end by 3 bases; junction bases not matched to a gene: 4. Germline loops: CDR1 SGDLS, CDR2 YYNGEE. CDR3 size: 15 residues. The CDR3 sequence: CASSVGGTGGYEQYF. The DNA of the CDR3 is TGTGCCAGCAGCGTGGGAGGGACAGGGGGCTACGAGCAGTACTTC.

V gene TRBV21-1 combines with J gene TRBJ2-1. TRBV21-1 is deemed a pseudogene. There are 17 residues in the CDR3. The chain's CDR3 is CASRQRWETQPGNEQFF. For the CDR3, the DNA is TGTGCCAGCCGACAGCGGTGGGAGACACAACCAGGAAATGAGCAGTTCTTC.

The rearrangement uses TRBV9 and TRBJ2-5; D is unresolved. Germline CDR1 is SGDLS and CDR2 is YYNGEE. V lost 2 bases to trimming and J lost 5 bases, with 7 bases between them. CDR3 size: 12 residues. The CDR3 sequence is CASSVNWETQYF. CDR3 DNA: TGTGCCAGCAGCGTTAATTGGGAGACCCAGTACTTC.

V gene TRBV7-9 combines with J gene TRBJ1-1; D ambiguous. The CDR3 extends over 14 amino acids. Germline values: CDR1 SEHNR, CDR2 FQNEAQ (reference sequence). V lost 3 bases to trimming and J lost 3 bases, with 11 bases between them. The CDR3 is CASSLAVQYTEAFF. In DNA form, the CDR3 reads TGTGCCAGCAGCTTGGCAGTGCAGTACACTGAAGCTTTCTTT.

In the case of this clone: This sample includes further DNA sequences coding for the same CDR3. Written as DNA, the CDR3 is TGTGCCAGCAGTTTCGGTACTGAAGCTTTCTTT. Protein: CASSFGTEAFF. The chain combines TRBV27 with TRBJ1-1; D remains unclear. The CDR3 loop spans 11 amino acids. The germline V and J ends were trimmed by 3 bases and 5 bases, with 4 bases remaining between them. The germline V gene has CDR1 MNHEY and CDR2 SMNVEV (reference sequence).

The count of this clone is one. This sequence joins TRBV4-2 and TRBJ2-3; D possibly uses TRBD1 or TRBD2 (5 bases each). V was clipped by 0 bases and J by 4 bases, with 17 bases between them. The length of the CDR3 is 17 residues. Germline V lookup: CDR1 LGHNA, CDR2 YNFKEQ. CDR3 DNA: TGTGCCAGCAGCCAAGATCTGGTACAGGCGGAGGCAGATACGCAGTATTTT. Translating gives CASSQDLVQAEADTQYF.

CDR3 residues: CASSLTRDGGYNEQFF. In nucleotides, the CDR3 is TGTGCCAGCAGCTTAACCCGGGACGGTGGGTACAATGAGCAGTTCTTC. V is TRBV11-1 and J is TRBJ2-1; TRBD1 or TRBD2 may be the D gene (5 bases each). This CDR3 comprises 16 residues. Germline V CDR1 and CDR2: SGHAT, FQDESV (reference sequence). Trimming pared 2 bases from V and 4 bases from J, leaving 15 bases between.

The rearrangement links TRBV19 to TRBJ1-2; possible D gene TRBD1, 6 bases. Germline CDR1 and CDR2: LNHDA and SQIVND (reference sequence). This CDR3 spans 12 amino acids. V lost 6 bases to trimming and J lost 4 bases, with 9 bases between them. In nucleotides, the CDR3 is TGTGCCAGTAGGAAGGGGGGCTATGGCTACACCTTC. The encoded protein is CASRKGGYGYTF.

The CDR3 loop is CATRDFNRGGETQYF. In DNA form, the CDR3 reads TGTGCCACCCGTGATTTTAACAGGGGTGGGGAGACCCAGTACTTC. The chain uses TRBV27 and TRBJ2-5, with TRBD1 matching over 7 bases. This CDR3 has 15 residues. The J segment lost 5 bases and the V segment lost 10 bases, leaving 16 bases of the junction unmatched. The germline gives CDR1 MNHEY, CDR2 SMNVEV (reference sequence).

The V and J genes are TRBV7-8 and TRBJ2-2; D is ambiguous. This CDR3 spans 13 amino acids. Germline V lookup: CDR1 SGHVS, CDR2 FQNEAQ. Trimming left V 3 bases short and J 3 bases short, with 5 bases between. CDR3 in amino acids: CASSFADTGELFF. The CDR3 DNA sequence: TGTGCCAGCAGCTTTGCAGACACCGGGGAGCTGTTTTTT.

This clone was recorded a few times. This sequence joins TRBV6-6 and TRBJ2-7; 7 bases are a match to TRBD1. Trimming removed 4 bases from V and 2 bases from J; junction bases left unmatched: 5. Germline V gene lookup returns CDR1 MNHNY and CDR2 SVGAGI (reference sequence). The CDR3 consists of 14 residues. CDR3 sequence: CASSSRDSPYEQYF. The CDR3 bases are TGTGCCAGCAGTTCCCGGGACAGCCCCTACGAGCAGTACTTC.

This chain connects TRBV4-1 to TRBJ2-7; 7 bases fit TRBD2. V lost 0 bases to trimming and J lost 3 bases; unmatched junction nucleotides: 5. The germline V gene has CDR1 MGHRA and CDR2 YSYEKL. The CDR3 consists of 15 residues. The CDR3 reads CASSQDLGDYYEQYF. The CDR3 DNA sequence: TGCGCCAGCAGCCAAGATTTGGGGGACTACTACGAGCAGTACTTC.

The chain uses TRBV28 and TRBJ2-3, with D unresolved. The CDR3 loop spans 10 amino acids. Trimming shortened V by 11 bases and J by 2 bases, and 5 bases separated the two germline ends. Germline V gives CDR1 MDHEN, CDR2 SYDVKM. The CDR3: CAPPTDTQYF. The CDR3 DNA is TGTGCCCCCCCCACAGATACGCAGTATTTT.

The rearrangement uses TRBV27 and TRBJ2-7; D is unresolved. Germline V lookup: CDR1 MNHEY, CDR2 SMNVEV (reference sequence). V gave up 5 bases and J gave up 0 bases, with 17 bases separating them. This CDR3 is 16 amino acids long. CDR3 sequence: CASSRPYDGASYEQYF. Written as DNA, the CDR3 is TGTGCCAGCAGTCGACCGTATGACGGAGCCTCCTACGAGCAGTACTTC.

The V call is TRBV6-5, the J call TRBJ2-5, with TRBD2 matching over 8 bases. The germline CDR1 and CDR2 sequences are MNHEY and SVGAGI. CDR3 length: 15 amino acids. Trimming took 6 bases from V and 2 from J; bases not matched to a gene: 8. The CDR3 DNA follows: TGTGCCAGCAGGCCCTCTCCTAGCGGGCAAGAGACCCAGTACTTC. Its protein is CASRPSPSGQETQYF.

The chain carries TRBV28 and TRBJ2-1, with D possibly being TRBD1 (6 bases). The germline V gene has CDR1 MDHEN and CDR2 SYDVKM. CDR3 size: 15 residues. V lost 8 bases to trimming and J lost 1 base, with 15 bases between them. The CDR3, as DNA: TGTGCCAGCGGGACACTAGACCGTTCCTACAATGAGCAGTTCTTC. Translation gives CASGTLDRSYNEQFF.

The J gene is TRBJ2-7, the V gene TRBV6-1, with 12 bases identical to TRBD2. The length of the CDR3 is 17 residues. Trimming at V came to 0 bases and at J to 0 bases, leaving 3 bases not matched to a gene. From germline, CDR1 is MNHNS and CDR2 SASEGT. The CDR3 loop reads CASSEATLAGGSYEQYF. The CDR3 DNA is TGTGCCAGCAGTGAAGCGACACTAGCGGGAGGCTCCTACGAGCAGTACTTC.

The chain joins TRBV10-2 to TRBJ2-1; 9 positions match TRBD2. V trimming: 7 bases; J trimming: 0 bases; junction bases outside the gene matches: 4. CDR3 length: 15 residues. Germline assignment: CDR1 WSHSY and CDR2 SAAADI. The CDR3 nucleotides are TGCGCCAGCACGGCGGGAGGGAGCTCCTACAATGAGCAGTTCTTC. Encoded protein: CASTAGGSSYNEQFF.